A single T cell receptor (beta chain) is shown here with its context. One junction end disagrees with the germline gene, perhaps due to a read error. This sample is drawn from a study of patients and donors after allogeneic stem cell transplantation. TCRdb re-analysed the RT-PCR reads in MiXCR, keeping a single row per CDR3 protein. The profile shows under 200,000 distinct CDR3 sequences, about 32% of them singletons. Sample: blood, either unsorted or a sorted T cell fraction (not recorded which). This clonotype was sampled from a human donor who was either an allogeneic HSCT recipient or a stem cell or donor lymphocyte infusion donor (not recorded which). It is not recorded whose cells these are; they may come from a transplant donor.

The CDR3 sequence: CASSVAGGNIQYF. CDR3 nucleotides: TGTGCCAGCAGCGTAGCGGGAGGGAACATTCAGTACTTC. The chain links TRBV7-2 to TRBJ2-4, with 11 bases aligning to TRBD2. The CDR3 contains 13 residues. CDR1 is SGHTA, CDR2 FQGNSA, per germline.